This TCR beta chain emerged from a study of cytomegalovirus exposure and HLA in healthy donors (TCRdb year 2017). Background on the whole study: An earlier analysis of several hundred of the donors reported 276 Gb of sequence data and around 110 million unique TCR beta sequences from roughly 200 million T cells. An early release covering some 640 HLA-typed donors comprised about 300 gigabases of sequencing data and around 80 million unique TCR sequences. Among the roughly 390 genotyped donors, approximately 77% belonged to the genetic ancestry cluster associated with self-reported Caucasian donors. The study was designed to test whether signatures of past pathogen exposure could be identified by cataloging public T cell receptors. The study used immunosequencing to profile the T cell repertoires of more than 650 subjects and linked those repertoires to cytomegalovirus serostatus. A separate validation cohort of 90 to 150 different subjects was used in addition to the roughly 620-subject first cohort. The study combined high-throughput TCR immunosequencing, statistical association of individual TCRs with disease status, and machine learning to predict cytomegalovirus infection status. A later analysis re-examined previously published TCR beta repertoires from just over 650 donors and added high-resolution HLA genotyping to investigate patterns of TCR occurrence. In the later analysis, no new phenotypic data were used to find candidate immune exposures; instead, reliance was placed on TCR beta sequences and their occurrence across donors. An earlier analysis of 500 to 750 of the donors applied high-throughput TCR beta sequencing to assess whether each TCR beta V gene segment acted as functional or pseudogenic. Donor age, sex, ethnicity and CMV serostatus were compiled together with the repertoire data. Genome-wide SNP genotypes for about 60% of the roughly 700 donors were used in a later genetic analysis, which treated that subset as a discovery cohort. Every repertoire in the discovery cohort had been generated on one and the same sequencing platform. HLA typing included class I and class II loci at four-digit resolution. The number of donors typed differed by locus, with roughly 629-640 for A, B, C, DRB1 and DQB1, roughly 520 for DQA1, 600 to 610 for DPA1, and some 450 for DPB1. About five DR-DQ haplotypes were handled as single units for association and clustering, since linkage in the cohort was strong. Across some 400 genotyped donors of the cohort, an average of roughly 250,000 unique TCR beta nucleotide sequences per donor were sequenced, and 15% to 20% of those sequences were non-productive.

Points the paper makes about the study in general: A cluster of highly shared sequence variants was judged likely to represent a technical artifact of the sequencing pipeline. Three of the identified cytomegalovirus-associated TCR beta chains were confirmed in vitro to be specific for cytomegalovirus antigens. Approximately 16 rarely observed V segments, including chromosome 9 orphons, were excluded from the earlier analysis of a few hundred of the donors because counts were too low. Across donors, most TCR sequences were observed very rarely, whereas some public TCRs were present in many individuals. Compared with equally common non-associated chains, HLA-associated TCR beta chains in a later analysis were more clonally expanded and had lower generation probabilities. According to a later analysis, TCR association rates differed among HLA loci, with DRB1 alleles showing the most associated TCRs and HLA-C alleles showing the fewest. CMV serostatus was the only immune exposure information available for the cohort. According to the authors, the approach could potentially be generalized to other disease states and immunological phenotypes. According to a later analysis, parvovirus B19, influenza, CMV and Epstein-Barr virus appeared linked to several top co-occurrence clusters. Broadly in line with IMGT annotations, most TCR beta V segments showed up in productive rearrangements about 87% or about 30% of the time in an earlier analysis of several hundred of the donors. At a false discovery rate of 0.05, a later analysis linked about 17,000 TCR beta sequences to specific HLA alleles. A later genetic analysis associated a missense DCLRE1C variant with V-gene and J-gene trimming of TCR beta chains, and an independent cohort replicated the association. A later genetic analysis reported fewer N-insertions in productive TCRs among donors in an Asian-associated ancestry cluster than the roughly 620-donor mean. In both the original and validation cohorts, the classifier was reported to diagnose cytomegalovirus status with high specificity and sensitivity. Correlated functional status among segregating V segments might be attributable to linkage disequilibrium, but an unknown experimental factor could not be ruled out. The cohort was sequenced for TCR beta chains only, and without alpha or paired-chain data the features that could be detected were limited. Presence/absence analyses assumed roughly uniform sequencing depth across donors, an assumption that may not hold. Because the 87-base-pair reads could not distinguish some IMGT-functional V segments, including TRBV6-2 and TRBV6-3, those segments were excluded. The study listed around 160 TCR beta chains as associated with cytomegalovirus. Because HLA typing was unavailable for some donors at each locus, only the typed subset was used in association tests. Assigning TCR associations to individual alleles was difficult when HLA alleles, especially DR and DQ, strongly co-occurred. A further reported finding was that TCR beta sequences accurately predicted the HLA-A and HLA-B alleles for most subjects in the first cohort. According to a later analysis, most CMV-associated TCR beta chains appeared to be HLA-restricted, and the HLA associations seemed to be driven largely by CMV exposure.

Note on this clone: No cognate antigen has been identified for it. No per-base quality is available; no much larger clone lies one base away.

The germline V gene (reference sequence) sets CDR1 to MNHEY and CDR2 to SMNVEV. The CDR3 contains 17 residues, cysteine and phenylalanine counted. Only CDR3 DNA remains: 51 bases, in frame from the first base. Between the V and J ends, shortened by 2 bases and 4 bases respectively, the junction contains 20 bases. The library was made by the immunoSEQ multiplex PCR assay. A mixture of 60 forward primers for TCR Vbeta segments and 13 reverse primers for TCR Jbeta segments was used in the multiplex PCR. The CDR3 region of rearranged TCR beta genes was amplified from genomic DNA with a multiplex PCR assay. On the Illumina HiSeq System, the amplified TCR beta libraries were sequenced as 87-base-pair reads. The authors processed their data as follows. A later analysis counted about 80 million unique TCR beta chains across the 666 repertoires, and roughly 10 million of these chains were shared by at least two donors. Raw reads were error-corrected and collapsed into unique sequences with a nearest-neighbor algorithm that merged closely related sequences to remove PCR and sequencing errors. CDR3 sequences were aligned to IMGT reference sequences to assign V, D and J gene segments. For a sequence to be retained, a match of at least six nucleotides to both a V gene segment and a J gene segment was required. Rearrangements were called productive when the CDR3 lacked stop codons and stayed in frame with V and J; all others were non-productive. Following IMGT convention, CDR3 was defined as the stretch from the second conserved V-encoded cysteine up to the conserved J-encoded phenylalanine. The earlier analysis of some 580 of the donors excluded any sequence lacking an unambiguous match to a single V gene segment. An earlier analysis of over 450 of the donors classified V segments as functional when productive rearrangements were above 56.7% and as segregating when the standard deviation between donors was above 5%. A statistical classification framework was built for diagnosing cytomegalovirus status from the catalog of TCR beta chain sequences. In a later analysis, TCR nucleotide sequences were compared against IMGT/GENE-DB human TR gene sequences so that V and J genes could be assigned. The TCRdist pipeline was used in a later analysis to assign CDR3 sequences and most-parsimonious VDJ recombination scenarios. In a later analysis, each TCR beta chain was defined by its CDR3 amino acid sequence together with its V-gene family, and reads without a unique V-gene family were excluded. In a later analysis, 500 to 650 highly shared, low-generation-probability nucleotide sequences were removed to address suspected cross-contamination and a sequencing artifact. In a later analysis, a clonal expansion index was calculated for each public chain from normalized within-repertoire ranks of inferred template counts. In a later analysis, generation probabilities were computed using a VDJ recombination model fitted to out-of-frame rearrangements, and the results were checked against IGoR. A later analysis scored TCR-TCR, TCR-HLA and TCR-CMV co-occurrence with hypergeometric tests, applying a repertoire-size bias correction to TCR pairs. A later analysis estimated false discovery rates by permuting HLA or CMV assignments 20 times. In a later analysis, co-occurring TCRs were grouped using DBSCAN, and TCRdist sequence similarity was added for clustering within HLA-allele-positive subsets. For co-occurrence clustering, repertoires with fewer than 30,000 or more than 120,000 public chains were excluded, along with about five repertoires with anomalous nucleotide sharing. TCRdb holds this immuneACCESS table with in-frame rearrangements only. Some clones are missing; in checked studies, unresolved V genes explain under half, and the rest has no known cause. The V and J calls and clone size come from that table; D and trimming were worked out from the DNA. In this sample the table shows under 200,000 clones, 84% of which occur a single time. 0.35% to 0.4% of the sample is taken by the ten largest.

The cohort consisted of approximately 670 healthy bone marrow donors. All cohort members were sampled while nominally healthy, although unrecorded immune exposures were likely present. The donor tested CMV seronegative and was one of the 352 seronegative cohort members. Each donor provided a peripheral blood sample, and peripheral blood mononuclear cells were used for TCR beta sequencing. The Qiagen DNeasy Blood Extraction Kit was used to extract genomic DNA from the blood cell samples. The receptor was derived from a boy aged 2 to 10 in good health and CMV-seronegative. The material sequenced was PBMCs. Here the chain combines TRBV27 and TRBJ2-5, with the identity of the D gene unclear. The CDR3 loop reads CASSLTRTPPPGETQYF. The nucleotide sequence reads TGTGCCAGCAGTTTAACGCGTACTCCCCCCCCCGGAGAGACCCAGTACTTC.